These T cell receptor beta chains were read from a single sample in a study of blood T cell repertoires in COVID-19. Clones were sequenced by immunoSEQ multiplex PCR, and TCRdb holds only the in-frame ones, with some missing. Counted here are about 190,000 clones, around 86% occurring once; the ten biggest clones make up approximately 7%. The specimen was peripheral blood. Every receptor here comes from a man aged 35-49 years with acute or convalescent COVID-19. Each CDR3 is given with its conserved first and last residue. The D gene is left open where the match is weak. A row's size may be missing; if present it is once, few, many or a size class.

size,D,V,J,DNA,CDR3
NA,TRBD2,TRBV9,TRBJ2-3,TGTGCCAGCAGCATTAGCGGGGGGGTCACAGATACGCAGTATTTT,CASSISGGVTDTQYF
few,NA,TRBV5-1,TRBJ2-7,TGCGCCAGCAGCTTAGACGCTGCGGGGCCCGAGCAGTACTTC,CASSLDAAGPEQYF
NA,NA,TRBV6-1,TRBJ2-1,TGTGCCAGCAGTGAAGGGCGGGGGGGACAGGCTGAGCAGTTCTTC,CASSEGRGGQAEQFF
NA,NA,TRBV28,TRBJ2-3,TGTGCCAGCACCCCCATGCCAAGCGTAAGCACAGATACGCAGTATTTT,CASTPMPSVSTDTQYF
few,NA,TRBV2,TRBJ1-2,TGTGCCAGCAGTGAAGCGCGGGGAACCAATGGCTACACCTTC,CASSEARGTNGYTF
NA,TRBD1,TRBV5-1,TRBJ2-2,TGCGCCAGCAGCTTGGACAGGGGGCTGGCCGGGGAGCTGTTTTTT,CASSLDRGLAGELFF
NA,NA,TRBV7-2,TRBJ2-7,TGTGCCAGCAGCTTAGCAGTGGATGCGGGGGAGCAGTACTTC,CASSLAVDAGEQYF
NA,NA,TRBV27,TRBJ1-3,TGTGCCAGCAGTCGCGCCCCCATGGGTGCGGGGGCTGGAAACACCATATATTTT,CASSRAPMGAGAGNTIYF
NA,NA,TRBV2,TRBJ1-6,TGTGCCAGCAGGCCTGGACAGCTAAATTCACCCCTCCACTTT,CASRPGQLNSPLHF
NA,TRBD1,TRBV4-1,TRBJ1-6,TGCGCCAGCAGCTTCCCCACAGGGGGCAAGTTTTCACCCCTCCACTTT,CASSFPTGGKFSPLHF
NA,TRBD2,TRBV29-1,TRBJ2-1,TGCAGCGTTACAGGACTAGCGGGGGCCCGGGAGAGTGAGCAGTTCTTC,CSVTGLAGARESEQFF
NA,NA,TRBV3-1/TRBV3-2,TRBJ1-5,TGTGCCAGCAGCCAAGAGGGCAGGGGAAGCAATCAGCCCCAGCATTTT,CASSQEGRGSNQPQHF
NA,NA,TRBV7-9,TRBJ1-4,TGTGCCAGCAGCTTAGCACAGGGAGGGGAAAAACTGTTTTTT,CASSLAQGGEKLFF
NA,NA,TRBV4-3,TRBJ1-5,TGCGCCAGCAGCCAAGATTTGTCCTTATCCCATCAGCCCCAGCATTTT,CASSQDLSLSHQPQHF
NA,TRBD2,TRBV5-4,TRBJ2-5,TGTGCCAGCAGCCCTCCGGGACTAGGGGAGACCCAGTACTTC,CASSPPGLGETQYF
once,NA,TRBV7-2,TRBJ2-7,TGTGCCAGCAGTAGATACAGGGAATCCTACGAGCAGTACTTC,CASSRYRESYEQYF